Listed below are T cell receptor beta chains from one sample, sequenced in a study of regulatory T cells in long-lasting Graves disease. TCRdb fed the multiplex PCR reads into MiXCR, producing one record per CDR3 protein. The sample has 440,000 or so distinct CDR3 sequences, more than 13% seen once. The sample was also linked to a second study, of T cells in Graves' hyperthyroidism and ophthalmopathy.

The sample here was peripheral blood mononuclear cells (PBMCs), taken at new diagnosis, from a patient treated with antithyroid drugs. These receptors were collected from a woman in her 30s with Graves disease. CDR3s include the opening cysteine and the closing phenylalanine or tryptophan. The D gene is left open where the match is weak. Clone size appears in some rows only: once, few, many, or a class for an expanded clone.

cdr3_nt: TGTGCCTGGAGTGCAGACAGGGGGCATCAGCCCCAGCATTTT; cdr3_aa: CAWSADRGHQPQHF; v_call: TRBV30; d_call: TRBD1; clone_size: many; j_call: TRBJ1-5
cdr3_nt: TGTGCCAGCAGCCCCACTAGCACTAGCACAGATACGCAGTATTTT; cdr3_aa: CASSPTSTSTDTQYF; v_call: TRBV12-3/TRBV12-4; d_call: .; clone_size: many; j_call: TRBJ2-3
cdr3_nt: TGTGCCAGCAGTCGACACAAGGATCAGCCCCAGCATTTT; cdr3_aa: CASSRHKDQPQHF; v_call: TRBV6-1; d_call: .; clone_size: many; j_call: TRBJ1-5
cdr3_nt: TGTGCCACCAGCTTGCGACCCGACGGCAATCAGCCCCAGCATTTT; cdr3_aa: CATSLRPDGNQPQHF; v_call: TRBV15; d_call: .; clone_size: few; j_call: TRBJ1-5
cdr3_nt: TGTGCCAGCAGTTACTCTCGGAGTCTTAGAAAAACTGAAGCTTTCTTT; cdr3_aa: CASSYSRSLRKTEAFF; v_call: TRBV6-5; d_call: .; clone_size: few; j_call: TRBJ1-1
cdr3_nt: TGTGCCAGCAGTGAGTCCGGGCGACTCAGGGGCAATCAGCCCCAGCATTTT; cdr3_aa: CASSESGRLRGNQPQHF; v_call: TRBV12-3/TRBV12-4; d_call: .; clone_size: many; j_call: TRBJ1-5
cdr3_nt: TGTGCCAGCTCACCCCAATTAGGTAGCGGGGCGTACAATGAGCAGTTCTTC; cdr3_aa: CASSPQLGSGAYNEQFF; v_call: TRBV18; d_call: TRBD2; clone_size: many; j_call: TRBJ2-1
cdr3_nt: TGTGCCAGCAGCCCACGGACTAGCGGCGATGAGCAGTTCTTC; cdr3_aa: CASSPRTSGDEQFF; v_call: TRBV9; d_call: TRBD2; clone_size: few; j_call: TRBJ2-1
cdr3_nt: TGCGCCAGCAGCTCGACGCCCGGGGCGGGAGGCCCCAATGAGCAGTTCTTC; cdr3_aa: CASSSTPGAGGPNEQFF; v_call: TRBV5-1; d_call: TRBD2; clone_size: few; j_call: TRBJ2-1
cdr3_nt: TGCGCCAGCAGCCAAGGGGTGGTCGACGAGCAGTACTTC; cdr3_aa: CASSQGVVDEQYF; v_call: TRBV4-1; d_call: .; clone_size: few; j_call: TRBJ2-7
cdr3_nt: TGTGCCAGCAGCGTGATGCCCGACAGGGGCAGGGAGACCCAGTACTTC; cdr3_aa: CASSVMPDRGRETQYF; v_call: TRBV9; d_call: TRBD1; clone_size: .; j_call: TRBJ2-5
cdr3_nt: TGCAGTGCTATGTCCCGACTAGCGGGGGGGAACAATGAGCAGTTCTTC; cdr3_aa: CSAMSRLAGGNNEQFF; v_call: TRBV20-1; d_call: TRBD2; clone_size: .; j_call: TRBJ2-1
cdr3_nt: TGTGCCAGCGCAACGGGAGATACGCAGTATTTT; cdr3_aa: CASATGDTQYF; v_call: TRBV6-1; d_call: .; clone_size: many; j_call: TRBJ2-3
cdr3_nt: TGTGCCAGCAGCCCCCGGACTAGCGGGTACAATGAGCAGTTCTTC; cdr3_aa: CASSPRTSGYNEQFF; v_call: TRBV6-1; d_call: TRBD2; clone_size: many; j_call: TRBJ2-1
cdr3_nt: TGCAGTGCTAGGGGGGTCTCCTACGAGCAGTACTTC; cdr3_aa: CSARGVSYEQYF; v_call: TRBV20-1; d_call: .; clone_size: many; j_call: TRBJ2-7
cdr3_nt: TGTGCCACCAGCAGAGATGGCGTCTCCCCTATTGGTGGCTACACCTTC; cdr3_aa: CATSRDGVSPIGGYTF; v_call: TRBV15; d_call: .; clone_size: .; j_call: TRBJ1-2
cdr3_nt: TGTGCCAGCAGTTTTAGGGGGACAGGCGTCTCTGGGGCCAACGTCCTGACTTTC; cdr3_aa: CASSFRGTGVSGANVLTF; v_call: TRBV12-3/TRBV12-4; d_call: TRBD1; clone_size: many; j_call: TRBJ2-6
cdr3_nt: TGTGCCAGCAGTTCGACAGCTCCTCCCGCGGACGAGCAGTACTTC; cdr3_aa: CASSSTAPPADEQYF; v_call: TRBV12-3/TRBV12-4; d_call: .; clone_size: many; j_call: TRBJ2-7
cdr3_nt: TGTGCCAGCAGCCTTACTAGCGGGATAAACATTCAGTACTTC; cdr3_aa: CASSLTSGINIQYF; v_call: TRBV11-2; d_call: TRBD2; clone_size: many; j_call: TRBJ2-4
cdr3_nt: TGCGCCAGCATCCCCGGGGGAGAGGATGAGCAGTTCTTC; cdr3_aa: CASIPGGEDEQFF; v_call: TRBV5-1; d_call: .; clone_size: .; j_call: TRBJ2-1
cdr3_nt: TGTGCCAGCAGCCCCCCGGGGCAGGGCTGGTACGAGCAGTACTTC; cdr3_aa: CASSPPGQGWYEQYF; v_call: TRBV13; d_call: .; clone_size: many; j_call: TRBJ2-7
cdr3_nt: TGTGCCAGCAGTTTGGGTGGACTTCTGTTTTTT; cdr3_aa: CASSLGGLLFF; v_call: TRBV12-3/TRBV12-4; d_call: .; clone_size: few; j_call: TRBJ1-4
cdr3_nt: TGCAGCGTTGAATTGGGGGGGAACGGTGGAAACACCATATATTTT; cdr3_aa: CSVELGGNGGNTIYF; v_call: TRBV29-1; d_call: .; clone_size: .; j_call: TRBJ1-3
cdr3_nt: TGCGCCAGCAGACTCACAGATACGCAGTATTTT; cdr3_aa: CASRLTDTQYF; v_call: TRBV5-1; d_call: .; clone_size: many; j_call: TRBJ2-3
cdr3_nt: TGTGCCTGGAGTGAATGGACAGGGCCGGCACAAGAGACCCAGTACTTC; cdr3_aa: CAWSEWTGPAQETQYF; v_call: TRBV30; d_call: TRBD1; clone_size: many; j_call: TRBJ2-5
cdr3_nt: TGTGCCAGCGGCAGGGGGGGCTACGAGCAGTACTTC; cdr3_aa: CASGRGGYEQYF; v_call: TRBV13; d_call: .; clone_size: many; j_call: TRBJ2-7